This T cell receptor (beta chain) was sequenced for a study of T cell responses to AZD1222 COVID-19 vaccine. Analysis merged second doses at about 4 or about 12 weeks. Study-level points and caveats: Repertoires in all cases were sampled only once the peak T cell response had passed. Baseline serology detected seropositivity in only five or six AZD1222 recipients.

The assay was immunoSEQ multiplex PCR, and TCRdb's table has in-frame clones only and misses some. This table has tens of thousands of clones, roughly 90% appearing once. A remark on this clone: Its antigen is as yet unknown.

Sequences were derived from peripheral blood, sampled 28 days after the second AZD1222 dose. This sequence originates from an adult who received the AZD1222 COVID-19 vaccine.

The DNA for the CDR3 is TGCGCCAGCAGCTCTCCGGGACAGATCTATGGCTACACCTTC. Translation gives CASSSPGQIYGYTF. The chain combines TRBV5-1 with TRBJ1-2; 7 bases map to TRBD1. Germline CDR1 reads SGHRS; CDR2 reads YFSETQ. The V gene end was trimmed by 3 bases and the J gene end by 4 bases; junction bases not matched to a gene: 6. This CDR3 spans 14 amino acids. Based on the CDR3 plus reference TRBV5-1 and TRBJ1-2, the full variable domain is KAGVTQTPRYLIKTRGQQVTLSCSPISGHRSVSWYQQTPGQGLQFLFEYFSETQRNKGNFPGRFSGRQFSNSRSEMNVSTLELGDSALYLCASSSPGQIYGYTFGSGTRLTVV.